This TCR beta chain was recovered during a study of graft-versus-host responses after intestinal transplantation. Study-wide background: The study gave all recipients anti-thymocyte globulin induction, then tacrolimus and steroids for three to four years. Broader study findings: Early post-transplant HvG declines showed an association with peak circulating GvH clone levels. Allografts of one patient group, those with graft-donor T cell macrochimerism, had high graft-versus-host to host-versus-graft clonal ratios.

Clones were read by immunoSEQ multiplex PCR, and TCRdb kept only the in-frame ones, dropping some. The top ten hold 3.6% of the sample, which has under 45,000 clones, 85% to 95% seen once. This CDR3 comprises 14 residues. V shed 0 bases and J shed 2 bases, with 8 bases lying between them. The germline V gene encodes CDR1 MNHEY and CDR2 SVGAGI. Comment on this clone: The antigen remains undetermined.

The material was PBMCs, obtained 734 days after intestinal transplantation. The chain has TRBV6-5 and TRBJ2-7; no reliable D call. This TCR came from a human patient who received an intestinal transplant, so some T cells may come from the graft donor. CDR3: CASSYSNTPYEQYF. CDR3 DNA: TGTGCCAGCAGTTACTCGAACACCCCCTACGAGCAGTACTTC.